This T cell receptor (beta chain) was documented in a study of a mutant IDH1 vaccine in newly diagnosed glioma. Study information: First vaccine doses came 4-6 weeks after radiotherapy alone, or with temozolomide cycles. The therapy given earlier, which was standard therapy, consisted of radiotherapy, temozolomide, or both, and most of the patients received both.

Profiling relied on immunoSEQ multiplex PCR, and the TCRdb table lists in-frame clones only, not all of them. This table has 77,000 or so clones, more than 80% appearing once. V dropped 4 bases and J dropped 3; count of bases not matched to a gene: 10. The CDR3 is made up of 15 amino acids. The germline V gene has CDR1 SQVTM and CDR2 ANQGSEA. To note about this clone: Antigen specificity is unknown.

Stated time point: week 23, last vaccination. In every dose of vaccine, 300 ug of mutant IDH1 20-mer peptide was given alongside topical imiquimod. This TCR derives from a woman in her fifties or sixties with glioma. Sequenced here: PBMCs, sampled from a glioma patient whose treatment included an IDH1 peptide vaccine. The rearrangement uses TRBV29-1 and TRBJ2-3; TRBD2 matches at 7 bases. CDR3 DNA: TGCAGCGTTGTTCGCGTAGCGGGTACTACAGATACGCAGTATTTT. As protein: CSVVRVAGTTDTQYF.